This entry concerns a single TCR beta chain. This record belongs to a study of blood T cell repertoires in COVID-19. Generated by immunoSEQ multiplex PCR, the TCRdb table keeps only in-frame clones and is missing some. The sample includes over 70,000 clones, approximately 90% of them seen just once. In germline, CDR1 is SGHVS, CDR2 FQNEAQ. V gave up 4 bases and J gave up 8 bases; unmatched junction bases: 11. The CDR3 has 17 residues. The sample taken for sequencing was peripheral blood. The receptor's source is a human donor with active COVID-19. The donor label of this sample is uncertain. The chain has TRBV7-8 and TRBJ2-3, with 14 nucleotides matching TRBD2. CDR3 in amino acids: CASSSRLAGGNWSTQYF. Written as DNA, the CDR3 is TGTGCCAGCAGCTCCAGACTAGCGGGGGGGAATTGGAGTACGCAGTATTTT.